What follows are 30 T cell receptor beta chains derived from one specimen sequenced in a study of blood T cell repertoires in COVID-19. Some clones are missing from TCRdb's copy, which holds only in-frame ones; the method was immunoSEQ multiplex PCR. Here the sample spans about 200,000 clones, over 75% being singletons. Sequencing was performed on peripheral blood. The receptors were sampled from a man aged 45 to 65 with COVID-19, enrolled during active disease.

The chain recombines TRBV20-1 with TRBJ1-3; possible D gene TRBD1, 5 bases. Trimming took off 4 bases at V and 4 bases at J, with 5 bases between the two ends. The germline V gene has CDR1 DFQATT and CDR2 SNEGSKA (reference sequence). This CDR3 contains 11 residues. CDR3 DNA: TGCAGTGCTAACAGGGGAAACACCATATATTTT. It codes for CSANRGNTIYF.

The CDR3: CASSYRGRGYEQYF. CDR3 coding DNA: TGTGCCAGCAGTTACAGGGGGCGAGGGTACGAGCAGTACTTC. This sequence joins TRBV6-5 and TRBJ2-7, with 7 bases identical to TRBD1. Germline V gives CDR1 MNHEY, CDR2 SVGAGI. The CDR3 contains 14 residues. J lost 4 bases, V lost 2 bases, and 5 bases had no gene match.

The chain has TRBV29-1 and TRBJ1-2; 7 bases align to TRBD1. There are 12 residues in the CDR3. CDR1 SQVTM and CDR2 ANQGSEA come from the germline V gene. The V and J ends lost 4 bases and 7 bases, in that order; junction bases with no gene match: 6. CDR3 nucleotides: TGCAGCGTTGCGACAGGGAAATTTGGCTACACCTTC. Translation gives CSVATGKFGYTF. Together with reference TRBV29-1 and TRBJ1-2, the CDR3 gives the full variable domain: SAVISQKPSRDICQRGTSLTIQCQVDSQVTMMFWYRQQPGQSLTLIATANQGSEATYESGFVIDKFPISRPNLTFSTLTVSNMSPEDSSIYLCSVATGKFGYTFGSGTRLTVV.

The CDR3 DNA reads TGCGCCAGCAGCCAAGGAGGCGACAATGAGCAGTTCTTC. This codes for CASSQGGDNEQFF. This chain connects TRBV4-3 to TRBJ2-1; D gene unclear. The length of the CDR3 is 13 residues. Trimming cost V 1 base and J 5 bases, with 6 bases left between them. Germline CDR1 reads LGHNA; CDR2 reads YSLEER.

The rearrangement uses TRBV4-1 and TRBJ2-6; D is unclear. Germline V gives CDR1 MGHRA, CDR2 YSYEKL. V dropped 2 bases and J dropped 1 base, with 9 bases sitting between them. The CDR3 is 16 residues long. The CDR3 region is CASSQPLQSGANVLTF. In DNA, the CDR3 is TGCGCCAGCAGCCAACCACTGCAATCTGGGGCCAACGTCCTGACTTTC.

V is TRBV23-1 and J is TRBJ2-7, with a tentative D call TRBD1 (6 bases). TRBV23-1 is known as an ORF, though its function is uncertain. The CDR3 loop spans 18 amino acids. Trimming cost V 0 bases and J 6 bases, with 24 bases left between them. The CDR3 region has the DNA TGCGCCAGCAGTCAATCGACGATCTGGGGCAGGGGAGCACTCGAGCAGTACTTC. Translation: CASSQSTIWGRGALEQYF.

The chain employs TRBV18 and TRBJ2-5, with a tentative D call TRBD2 (6 bases). This CDR3 contains 13 residues. Trimming removed 2 bases at V and 5 bases at J, with 9 bases between. Looked up from germline, CDR1 is KGHSH and CDR2 is LQKENI. CDR3 bases: TGTGCCAGCTCACCAAGGGACTCGGAGACCCAGTACTTC. Protein sequence: CASSPRDSETQYF.

The chain is built from TRBV28 and TRBJ2-2; TRBD1 matches 7 bases. With V trimmed by 1 base and J by 0 bases, 8 bases remained unmatched. CDR3 length: 18 amino acids. Per the germline V gene, CDR1 is MDHEN and CDR2 is SYDVKM. The chain's CDR3 is CASSLFLNRGPNTGELFF. CDR3 DNA sequence: TGTGCCAGCAGTTTATTCCTCAACAGGGGACCGAACACCGGGGAGCTGTTTTTT.

This clone is a singleton in its sample. CDR3 bases: TGTGCCAGCTCATCCACCGGGAAGAACACTGAAGCTTTCTTT. As protein: CASSSTGKNTEAFF. This rearrangement joins TRBV18 to TRBJ1-1; D remains unclear. This CDR3 region has 14 residues. Trimming pared 5 bases from V and 1 base from J, leaving 11 bases between. The germline V gene has CDR1 KGHSH and CDR2 LQKENI.

The chain joins TRBV18 to TRBJ1-5; D uncertain. From germline, CDR1 is KGHSH and CDR2 LQKENI. V lost 3 bases to trimming and J lost 5 bases, with 11 bases between them. This CDR3 has 14 amino acids. The CDR3 DNA reads as TGTGCCAGCTCACCTCAGGACTCGGATCAGCCCCAGCATTTT. Its translation is CASSPQDSDQPQHF. The variable domain in full, completed from reference TRBV18 and TRBJ1-5, reads NAGVMQNPRHLVRRRGQEARLRCSPMKGHSHVYWYRQLPEEGLKFMVYLQKENIIDESGMPKERFSAEFPKEGPSILRIQQVVRGDSAAYFCASSPQDSDQPQHFGDGTRLSIL.

The chain uses TRBV25-1 and TRBJ1-6; a weak D match, TRBD1 (5 bases). The CDR3 has 14 amino acids. Germline V gives CDR1 MGHDK, CDR2 SYGVNS. Trimming took off 6 bases at V and 11 bases at J, with 17 bases between the two ends. CDR3 loop: CASSPGGGRAPLHF. CDR3 in DNA: TGTGCCAGCAGCCCCGGGGGGGGACGGGCACCCCTCCACTTT. Based on the CDR3 plus reference TRBV25-1 and TRBJ1-6, the full variable domain is EADIYQTPRYLVIGTGKKITLECSQTMGHDKMYWYQQDPGMELHLIHYSYGVNSTEKGDLSSESTVSRIRTEHFPLTLESARPSHTSQYLCASSPGGGRAPLHFGNGTRLTVT.

The chain has TRBV19 and TRBJ2-2; possible D gene TRBD1, 6 bases. CDR3 size: 15 residues. CDR1 and CDR2 from the germline V gene are LNHDA and SQIVND (reference sequence). V lost 5 bases and J lost 1, with 11 bases in between. CDR3 in DNA: TGTGCCAGTAGTGTACCGGGACAGAACACCGGGGAGCTGTTTTTT. This encodes CASSVPGQNTGELFF.

Remarks on this clone: Possible read error: a much larger clone is one base away. The chain links TRBV9 to TRBJ1-2, with 7 bases lining up with TRBD1. This CDR3 has 12 residues. After removal of 5 bases from V and 3 bases from J, the junction contained 1 base not matched to a gene. CDR1 SGDLS and CDR2 YYNGEE come from the germline V gene. This CDR3 is CASRGTDYGYTF. The CDR3 DNA reads as TGTGCCAGCAGGGGGACAGACTATGGCTACACCTTC.

The V and J genes are TRBV29-1 and TRBJ1-6; no firm D call. CDR3 length: 15 amino acids. In germline, CDR1 is SQVTM, CDR2 ANQGSEA. V shed 5 bases and J shed 6 bases, with 17 bases lying between them. The CDR3 DNA is TGCAGCGTTCGAGAGGACGGGAATACTAATTCACCCCTCCACTTT. Translating it yields CSVREDGNTNSPLHF.

The chain uses TRBV18 and TRBJ2-1; a weak D match, TRBD1 (7 bases). Germline CDR1 and CDR2: KGHSH and LQKENI. V was shortened by 2 bases and J by 8 bases, with 10 bases between the two germline ends. The CDR3 sequence is 13 residues long. CDR3 region: CASSPGGGHEQFF. Here the CDR3 DNA reads TGTGCCAGCTCACCAGGAGGGGGCCATGAGCAGTTCTTC.

The J gene is TRBJ1-2, the V gene TRBV5-4; unclear D gene. The V and J ends lost 4 bases and 2 bases respectively, with 9 bases between them. This CDR3 contains 13 residues. Germline V gene lookup returns CDR1 SGHNT and CDR2 YYREEE (reference sequence). CDR3 region: CASSPAGNYGYTF. The CDR3 bases are TGTGCCAGCAGCCCGGCGGGAAACTATGGCTACACCTTC.

V gene TRBV19 combines with J gene TRBJ1-3, with D unresolved. The CDR3 contains 16 residues. Trimming left V 1 base short and J 0 bases short, with 10 bases between. The germline CDR1 and CDR2 sequences are LNHDA and SQIVND (reference sequence). CDR3 sequence reads: CASSIGFAGSGNTIYF. CDR3 bases: TGTGCCAGTAGTATAGGATTCGCGGGCTCTGGAAACACCATATATTTT.

This chain connects TRBV24-1 to TRBJ2-1; 9 bases agree with TRBD2. J was trimmed by 6 bases and V by 5 bases; bases with no gene match: 7. From germline, CDR1 is KGHDR and CDR2 SFDVKD. The CDR3 extends over 15 amino acids. CDR3 loop: CATSGMAGGVNEQFF. The CDR3 DNA reads as TGTGCCACCAGTGGTATGGCGGGAGGGGTCAATGAGCAGTTCTTC.

The chain joins TRBV9 to TRBJ2-3, with D maybe TRBD2 (6 bases). Trimming stripped 0 bases from V and 1 base from J, with 9 bases between. The CDR3 spans 15 residues. CDR1 SGDLS and CDR2 YYNGEE come from the germline V gene. The CDR3 DNA follows: TGTGCCAGCAGCGTAGGAGGCGGGGGCACAGATACGCAGTATTTT. Residues: CASSVGGGGTDTQYF.

V is TRBV11-1 and J is TRBJ2-1; D remains unclear. This CDR3 contains 15 residues. V was trimmed by 1 base and J by 0 bases, leaving 7 bases between them. Germline V gene data show CDR1 as SGHAT and CDR2 as FQDESV (reference sequence). The CDR3 DNA sequence: TGTGCCAGCAGCTTAGAAAGGAGCTCCTACAATGAGCAGTTCTTC. Translated, it gives CASSLERSSYNEQFF.

This clone was observed a handful of times. The V and J genes are TRBV2 and TRBJ2-2, with D perhaps matching TRBD2 (6 bases). The germline V gene has CDR1 SNHLY and CDR2 FYNNEI. Trimming left V 8 bases short and J 0 bases short, with 13 bases between. The CDR3 covers 15 residues. CDR3 sequence (DNA): TGTGCCAGCGATAGGGGAGGTTCGAACACCGGGGAGCTGTTTTTT. Its protein is CASDRGGSNTGELFF.

The J gene is TRBJ2-7, the V gene TRBV20-1; 7 bases are a match to TRBD2. The CDR3 length is 11 residues. Looked up from germline, CDR1 is DFQATT and CDR2 is SNEGSKA (reference sequence). J was trimmed by 6 bases and V by 5 bases; bases with no gene match: 4. CDR3 coding DNA: TGCAGTGCTCGGACTAGTTTCGAGCAGTACTTC. Translation: CSARTSFEQYF.

The genes are TRBV5-1 and TRBJ2-2; 15 bases line up with TRBD2. The CDR3 runs to 16 residues. Looked up from germline, CDR1 is SGHRS and CDR2 is YFSETQ. The junction had 5 bases not matched to a gene; V was cut back by 5 bases and J by 6 bases. CDR3 in DNA: TGCGCCAGCAGTCGGACTAGCGGGGGGGCCGCCGGGGAGCTGTTTTTT. Translating gives CASSRTSGGAAGELFF.

The V gene is TRBV3-1 (or the pseudogene TRBV3-2), the J gene TRBJ2-5, with D perhaps matching TRBD2 (5 bases). The ends were cut back, 0 bases at V and 5 bases at J, with 10 bases in the middle. Germline V gene lookup returns CDR1 LGHDT and CDR2 YNNKEL (reference sequence). The CDR3 extends over 14 amino acids. CDR3 amino acids: CASSQDYGEETQYF. In DNA, the CDR3 is TGTGCCAGCAGCCAAGATTACGGGGAGGAGACCCAGTACTTC.

A remark on this clone: This same CDR3 is encoded by further DNA sequences in the sample. The V gene is TRBV15, the J gene TRBJ2-5; D is possibly TRBD1 (5 bases). Germline V gives CDR1 LNHNV, CDR2 YYDKDF (reference sequence). This CDR3 spans 14 amino acids. The V end was cut by 0 bases, the J end by 1 base, with 6 bases between. The CDR3 DNA follows: TGTGCCACCAGCAGAGATAGGGGCCAAGAGACCCAGTACTTC. Its translation: CATSRDRGQETQYF.

The V call is TRBV7-6, the J call TRBJ2-1; D is unresolved. The CDR3 length is 14 residues. The V gene's germline CDR1 is SGHVS and CDR2 FNYEAQ. V lost 3 bases and J lost 6, with 12 bases in between. The DNA for the CDR3 is TGTGCCAGCAGCTTGTCGCGACTGGGCAATGAGCAGTTCTTC. It is translated as CASSLSRLGNEQFF.

The CDR3: CASSLRDRAGRGVETQYF. DNA of the CDR3: TGTGCCAGCTCTCTCCGGGACAGGGCAGGGAGGGGGGTGGAGACCCAGTACTTC. The rearrangement uses TRBV7-5 and TRBJ2-5; the table's D call TRBD1 went unverified against the DNA. TRBV7-5 is a pseudogene segment. The CDR3 is 18 amino acids.

J is TRBJ2-1 and V is TRBV4-3; 7 bases fit TRBD1. Germline V gene data show CDR1 as LGHNA and CDR2 as YSLEER. CDR3 length: 14 amino acids. The J segment lost 10 bases and the V segment lost 0 bases, leaving 6 bases of the junction unmatched. CDR3 DNA: TGCGCCAGCAGCCAAGAAGGGGGCGCGGAGGAGCAGTTCTTC. Protein sequence: CASSQEGGAEEQFF.

The chain employs TRBV28 and TRBJ1-2; D is uncertain. The CDR3 spans 12 residues. V was cut by 3 bases and J by 7 bases, with 9 bases left in between. Germline CDR1 is MDHEN and CDR2 is SYDVKM. CDR3 residues: CASSFPPGGYTF. The CDR3 DNA reads TGTGCCAGCAGTTTTCCGCCGGGTGGCTACACCTTC.

J is TRBJ2-3 and V is TRBV9; D gene uncertain. The V end lost 0 bases, the J end lost 2 bases, and 7 bases lay between the germline ends. CDR1 and CDR2 (germline): SGDLS, YYNGEE. The CDR3 runs 14 residues. DNA for the CDR3: TGTGCCAGCAGCGTAGGAGAAACCACAGATACGCAGTATTTT. Protein product: CASSVGETTDTQYF.